Included here is one TCR beta chain sequence, with context. Its antigen is unidentified. CDR1 and CDR2 from the germline V gene are SEHNR and FQNEAQ (reference sequence). The CDR3 runs 15 residues. V was pared by 6 bases and J by 4 bases, with 16 bases between. The isolated RNA, all of it, was reverse transcribed, so expressed TCRB transcripts were what got sequenced. Naive, central memory and regulatory T cell samples yielded about 3.9 million reads on average. The repertoire was sequenced with immunoSEQ multiplex PCR; TCRdb's copy has only in-frame clones and lacks some. The sample contains roughly 290,000 clones, about 15% of which appear only once. This record belongs to a study of beta chain features in type 1 diabetes. Study outcomes and limitations: Researchers could not determine here whether HLA type influences TCRB rearrangement. Type 1 diabetes patients showed a moderate but significant shortening of TCRB CDR3s in all four CD4+ subsets.

This TCR was recovered from a man between 18 and 29 years old with type 1 diabetes. The chain is built from TRBV7-9 and TRBJ2-1; TRBD2 is a possible D gene (6 bases). Sequences were obtained from naive CD4+ T cells from blood. The CDR3 region is CASRAPGLTYNEQFF. The CDR3 DNA follows: TGTGCCAGCAGGGCTCCGGGACTTACGTACAATGAGCAGTTCTTC.